The source of this TCR beta chain is a study of post-analysis software for immune sequencing data. Looked up from germline, CDR1 is LGHNA and CDR2 is YNFKEQ. The length of the CDR3 is 15 residues. Trimming took off 5 bases at V and 9 bases at J, with 20 bases between the two ends. Study-wide results and caveats: Versus controls, multiple sclerosis patients showed significantly lower diversity (normalized Chao1). TRBV segments more frequent in patients than in controls numbered a few and included TRBV5-6, TRBV5-1 and TRBV20-1. F-measure co-clustering was strong for batch-matched samples.

Researchers reported that TCR beta cDNA libraries carried unique molecular identifiers. The source material, 1 to 10 million T cells, gave rise to about 460,000 cDNA molecules. From the PCR reads, TCRdb called clonotypes with MiXCR, one entry per CDR3 protein. The sample lists 150,000 or so distinct CDR3 sequences, around 34% occurring once. The sample holds one count of this clonotype. Its specificity is not known. The rearrangement joins TRBV4-2 to TRBJ2-1, with D possibly being TRBD2 (6 bases). The source of this sequence is a girl aged 10 to 17 with multiple sclerosis. The source material was blood, sampled after autologous hematopoietic stem cell transplantation. The CDR3: CASSSLEGDFGEQFF. CDR3 in DNA: TGTGCCAGCAGCTCCCTAGAAGGGGACTTCGGTGAGCAGTTCTTC.